This TCR beta chain was observed in a study of CD8 T cells in Susac syndrome. Sequencing targeted TCR beta in blood CD8+ and CD4+ T cells. The multiple sclerosis controls consisted of treatment-naive patients with relapsing-remitting disease, either stable or active. An input of about 0.45 to 1 ug of RNA was subjected to reverse transcription using random hexamers. TCRdb reanalysed the immunoSEQ multiplex PCR reads using MiXCR and keeps one entry per CDR3 protein. The sample yields roughly 400,000 distinct CDR3 sequences, 85% to 90% seen once. The CDR3 loop spans 16 amino acids. Looked up from germline, CDR1 is MGHRA and CDR2 is YSYEKL. The ends were cut back, 0 bases at V and 3 bases at J, with 15 bases in the middle.

Sequencing input: CD8+ T cells from PBMCs. The sequence derives from a human donor with multiple sclerosis. V is TRBV4-1 and J is TRBJ2-7; tentatively, D is TRBD1 (6 bases). CDR3 in DNA: TGCGCCAGCAGCCAAGACCAATTCGGACAGTTCTACGAGCAGTACTTC. It encodes CASSQDQFGQFYEQYF.